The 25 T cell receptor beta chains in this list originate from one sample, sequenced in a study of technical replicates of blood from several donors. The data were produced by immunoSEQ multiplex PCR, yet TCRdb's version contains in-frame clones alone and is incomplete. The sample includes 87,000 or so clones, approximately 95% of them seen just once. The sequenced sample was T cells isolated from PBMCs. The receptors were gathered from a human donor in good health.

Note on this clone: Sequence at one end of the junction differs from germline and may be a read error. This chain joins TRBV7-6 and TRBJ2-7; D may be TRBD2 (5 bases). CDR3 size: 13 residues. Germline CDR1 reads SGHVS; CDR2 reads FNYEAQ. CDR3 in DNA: TGTGCCAGCAGCCTAGCTGCACGGGGCGAGCAGTACTTC. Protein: CASSLAARGEQYF.

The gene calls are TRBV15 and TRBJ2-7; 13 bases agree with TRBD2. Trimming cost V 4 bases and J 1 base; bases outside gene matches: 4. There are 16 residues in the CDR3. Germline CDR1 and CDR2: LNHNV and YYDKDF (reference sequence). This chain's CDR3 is CATSTRTSGSSYEQYF. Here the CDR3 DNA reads TGTGCCACCAGCACAAGGACTAGCGGGAGTTCCTACGAGCAGTACTTC.

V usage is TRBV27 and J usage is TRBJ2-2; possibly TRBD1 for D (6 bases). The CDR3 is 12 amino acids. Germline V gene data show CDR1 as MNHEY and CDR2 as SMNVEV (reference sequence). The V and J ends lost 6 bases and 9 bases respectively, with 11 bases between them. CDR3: CASRSGARELFF. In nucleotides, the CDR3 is TGTGCCAGCAGATCAGGGGCGAGGGAGCTGTTTTTT.

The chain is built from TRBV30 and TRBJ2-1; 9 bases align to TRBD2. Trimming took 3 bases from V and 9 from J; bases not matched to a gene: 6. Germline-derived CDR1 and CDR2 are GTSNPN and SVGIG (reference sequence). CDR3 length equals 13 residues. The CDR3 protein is CAWSGGRAIEQFF. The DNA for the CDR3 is TGTGCCTGGAGCGGCGGGAGGGCCATTGAGCAGTTCTTC.

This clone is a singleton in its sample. The CDR3 DNA is TGTGCCAGCAGTGTCCTCCGGGAATCCTACGAGCAGTACTTC. Protein sequence: CASSVLRESYEQYF. This chain joins TRBV25-1 and TRBJ2-7; a possible D gene is TRBD2 (5 bases). The germline gives CDR1 MGHDK, CDR2 SYGVNS. The CDR3 consists of 14 residues. V lost 4 bases and J lost 1, with 11 bases in between.

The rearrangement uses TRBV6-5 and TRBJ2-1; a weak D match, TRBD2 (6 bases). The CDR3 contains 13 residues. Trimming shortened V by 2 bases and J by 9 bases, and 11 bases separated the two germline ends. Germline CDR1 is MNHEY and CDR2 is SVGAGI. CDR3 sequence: CASSYTLGLEQFF. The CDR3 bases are TGTGCCAGCAGTTACACCCTGGGACTTGAGCAGTTCTTC.

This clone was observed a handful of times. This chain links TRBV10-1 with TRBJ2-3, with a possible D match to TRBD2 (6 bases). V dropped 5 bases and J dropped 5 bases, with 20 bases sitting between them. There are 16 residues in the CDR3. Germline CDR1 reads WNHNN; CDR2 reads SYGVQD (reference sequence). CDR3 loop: CASSKRDSLRGDTQYF. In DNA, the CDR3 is TGCGCCAGCAGTAAACGGGACTCTCTTCGGGGAGATACGCAGTATTTT.

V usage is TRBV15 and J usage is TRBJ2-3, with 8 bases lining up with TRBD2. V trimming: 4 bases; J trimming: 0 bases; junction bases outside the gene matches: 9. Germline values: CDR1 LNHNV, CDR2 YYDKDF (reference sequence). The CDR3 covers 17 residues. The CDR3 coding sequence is TGTGCCACCAGCAATTGGAGGGCTAGCGGGAGCACAGATACGCAGTATTTT. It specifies CATSNWRASGSTDTQYF.

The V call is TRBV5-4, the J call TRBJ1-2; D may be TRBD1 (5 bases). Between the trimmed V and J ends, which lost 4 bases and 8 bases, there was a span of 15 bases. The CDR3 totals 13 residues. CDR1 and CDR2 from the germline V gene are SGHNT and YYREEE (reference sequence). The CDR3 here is CASSPSGFGGYTF. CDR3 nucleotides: TGTGCCAGCAGCCCCTCAGGGTTCGGGGGCTACACCTTC.

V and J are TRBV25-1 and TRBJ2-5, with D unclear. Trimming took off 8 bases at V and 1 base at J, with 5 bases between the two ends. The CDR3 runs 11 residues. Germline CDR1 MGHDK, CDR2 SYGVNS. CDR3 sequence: CASRVQETQYF. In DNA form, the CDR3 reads TGTGCCAGCCGGGTCCAAGAGACCCAGTACTTC.

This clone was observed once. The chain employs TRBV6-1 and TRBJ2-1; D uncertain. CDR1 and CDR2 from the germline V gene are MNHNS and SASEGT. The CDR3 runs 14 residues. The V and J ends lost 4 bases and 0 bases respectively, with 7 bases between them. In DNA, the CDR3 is TGTGCCAGCAGTGCGATGAGCTCCTACAATGAGCAGTTCTTC. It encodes CASSAMSSYNEQFF.

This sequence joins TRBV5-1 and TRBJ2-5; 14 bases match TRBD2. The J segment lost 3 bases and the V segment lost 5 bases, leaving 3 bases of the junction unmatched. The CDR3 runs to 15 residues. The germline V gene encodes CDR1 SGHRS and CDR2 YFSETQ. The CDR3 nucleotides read TGCGCCAGCAGATCGACTAGCGGGAGGGAAGAGACCCAGTACTTC. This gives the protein CASRSTSGREETQYF.

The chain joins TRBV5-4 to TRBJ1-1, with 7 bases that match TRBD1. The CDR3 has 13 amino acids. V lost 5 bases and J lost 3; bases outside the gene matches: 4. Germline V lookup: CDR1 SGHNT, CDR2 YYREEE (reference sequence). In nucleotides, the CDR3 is TGTGCCAGCAGTCGGCAGGGGGACACTGAAGCTTTCTTT. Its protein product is CASSRQGDTEAFF.

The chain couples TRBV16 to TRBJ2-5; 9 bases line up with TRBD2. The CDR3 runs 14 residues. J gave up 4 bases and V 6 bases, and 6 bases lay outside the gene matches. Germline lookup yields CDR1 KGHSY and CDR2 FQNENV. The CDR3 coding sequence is TGTGCCAGCAGTTTAGCGGGAGTACTAGAGACCCAGTACTTC. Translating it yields CASSLAGVLETQYF.

The CDR3 bases are TGTGCCAGCAGCGTAGCCAATAGAGGAGGGAATGAGCAGTTCTTC. This translates into CASSVANRGGNEQFF. This chain joins TRBV9 and TRBJ2-1, with D perhaps TRBD2 (6 bases). The germline V gene has CDR1 SGDLS and CDR2 YYNGEE. The CDR3 contains 15 residues. With 0 bases removed from V and 7 bases from J, the gap between germline ends came to 14 bases.

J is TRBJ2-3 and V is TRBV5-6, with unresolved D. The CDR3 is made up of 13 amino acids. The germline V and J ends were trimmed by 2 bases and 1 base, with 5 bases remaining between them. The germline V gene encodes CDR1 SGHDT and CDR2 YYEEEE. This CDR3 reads CASSFQGTDTQYF. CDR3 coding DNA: TGTGCCAGCAGCTTCCAGGGCACAGATACGCAGTATTTT.

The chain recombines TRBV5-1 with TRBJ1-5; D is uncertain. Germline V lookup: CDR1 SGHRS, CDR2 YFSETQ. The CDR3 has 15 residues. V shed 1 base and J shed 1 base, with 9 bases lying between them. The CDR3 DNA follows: TGCGCCAGCAGCTTGCTTGGCGGGAGCAATCAGCCCCAGCATTTT. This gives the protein CASSLLGGSNQPQHF. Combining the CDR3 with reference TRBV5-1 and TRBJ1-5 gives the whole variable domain KAGVTQTPRYLIKTRGQQVTLSCSPISGHRSVSWYQQTPGQGLQFLFEYFSETQRNKGNFPGRFSGRQFSNSRSEMNVSTLELGDSALYLCASSLLGGSNQPQHFGDGTRLSIL.

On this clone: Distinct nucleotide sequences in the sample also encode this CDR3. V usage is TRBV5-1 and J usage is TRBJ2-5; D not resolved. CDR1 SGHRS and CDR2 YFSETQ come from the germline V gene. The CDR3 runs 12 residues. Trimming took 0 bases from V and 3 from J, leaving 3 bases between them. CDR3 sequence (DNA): TGCGCCAGCAGCTTGGTAGAAGAGACCCAGTACTTC. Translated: CASSLVEETQYF. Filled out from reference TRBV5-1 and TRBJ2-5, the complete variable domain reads KAGVTQTPRYLIKTRGQQVTLSCSPISGHRSVSWYQQTPGQGLQFLFEYFSETQRNKGNFPGRFSGRQFSNSRSEMNVSTLELGDSALYLCASSLVEETQYFGPGTRLLVL.

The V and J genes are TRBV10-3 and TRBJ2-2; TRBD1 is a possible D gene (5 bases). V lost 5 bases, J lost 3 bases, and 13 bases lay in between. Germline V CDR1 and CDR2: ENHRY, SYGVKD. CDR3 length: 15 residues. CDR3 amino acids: CAISKTDPYTGELFF. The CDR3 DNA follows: TGTGCCATCAGTAAGACAGACCCGTACACCGGGGAGCTGTTTTTT.

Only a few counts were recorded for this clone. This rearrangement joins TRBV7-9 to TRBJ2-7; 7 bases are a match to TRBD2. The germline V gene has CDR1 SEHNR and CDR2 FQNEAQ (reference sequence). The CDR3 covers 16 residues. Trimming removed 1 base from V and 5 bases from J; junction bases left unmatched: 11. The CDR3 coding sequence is TGTGCCAGCAGCTTAGAGGTTCGGGAGGACGCCCACGAGCAGTACTTC. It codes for CASSLEVREDAHEQYF.

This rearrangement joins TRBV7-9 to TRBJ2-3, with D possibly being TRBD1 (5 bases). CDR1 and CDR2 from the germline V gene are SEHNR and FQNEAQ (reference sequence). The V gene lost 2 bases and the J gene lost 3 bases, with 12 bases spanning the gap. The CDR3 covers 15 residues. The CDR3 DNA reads TGTGCCAGCAGCTTATCGGCGCAGGGAACAGATACGCAGTATTTT. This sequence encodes CASSLSAQGTDTQYF. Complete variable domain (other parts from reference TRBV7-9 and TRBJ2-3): DTGVSQNPRHKITKRGQNVTFRCDPISEHNRLYWYRQTLGQGPEFLTYFQNEAQLEKSRLLSDRFSAERPKGSFSTLEIQRTEQGDSAMYLCASSLSAQGTDTQYFGPGTRLTVL.

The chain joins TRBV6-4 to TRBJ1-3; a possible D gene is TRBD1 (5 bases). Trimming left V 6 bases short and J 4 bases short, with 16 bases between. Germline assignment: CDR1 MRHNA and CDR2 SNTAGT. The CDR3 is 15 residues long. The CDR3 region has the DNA TGTGCCAGCAGGGGGGGGGACGTCAACGGAAACACCATATATTTT. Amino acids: CASRGGDVNGNTIYF.

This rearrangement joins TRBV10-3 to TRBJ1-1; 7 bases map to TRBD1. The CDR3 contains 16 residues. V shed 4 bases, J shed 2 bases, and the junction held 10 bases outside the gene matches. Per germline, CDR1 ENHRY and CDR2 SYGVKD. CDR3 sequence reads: CAISGLWDSDNTEAFF. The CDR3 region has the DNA TGTGCCATCAGTGGGTTATGGGACAGTGATAACACTGAAGCTTTCTTT.

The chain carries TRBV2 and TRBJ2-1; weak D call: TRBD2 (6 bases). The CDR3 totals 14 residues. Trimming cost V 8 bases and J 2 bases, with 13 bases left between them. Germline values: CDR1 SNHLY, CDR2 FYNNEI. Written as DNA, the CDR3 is TGTGCCAGCGGGGGACTGGAGACCTACAATGAGCAGTTCTTC. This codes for CASGGLETYNEQFF.

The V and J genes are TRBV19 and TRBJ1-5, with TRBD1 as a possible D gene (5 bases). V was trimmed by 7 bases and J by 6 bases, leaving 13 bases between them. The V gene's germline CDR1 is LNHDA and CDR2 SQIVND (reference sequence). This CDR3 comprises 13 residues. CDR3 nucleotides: TGTGCCAGTATCGGGGGAGGTGGTCAGCCCCAGCATTTT. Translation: CASIGGGGQPQHF. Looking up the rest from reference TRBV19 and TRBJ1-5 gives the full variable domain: DGGITQSPKYLFRKEGQNVTLSCEQNLNHDAMYWYRQDPGQGLRLIYYSQIVNDFQKGDIAEGYSVSREKKESFPLTVTSAQKNPTAFYLCASIGGGGQPQHFGDGTRLSIL.